A few counts support the clone carrying this T cell receptor beta chain. This entry comes from a study of T cells after yellow fever vaccination. Via MiXCR, TCRdb re-called the 5' RACE reads, giving one row per CDR3 protein. Here the sample spans about 260,000 distinct CDR3 sequences, 10% to 15% being singletons. The V gene's germline CDR1 is SGHTA and CDR2 FQGNSA. The CDR3 contains 15 residues. The ends were cut back, 2 bases at V and 2 bases at J, with 13 bases in the middle. The chain is built from TRBV7-2 and TRBJ2-7, with D perhaps matching TRBD1 (6 bases). The sample consisted of CD4+ T cells sorted from PBMCs, taken 45 days after the yellow fever booster vaccination. This clonotype was sampled from a man aged 25 to 45 who received the YFV17D yellow fever vaccine. The CDR3 spells CASSLRSGQTYEQYF. The CDR3 DNA follows: TGTGCCAGCAGCTTAAGGTCTGGACAGACCTACGAGCAGTACTTC.